This T cell receptor (beta chain) was identified during a study of tumor-infiltrating lymphocytes in primary liver carcinoma. Study-level findings and limits: Tumor tissue displayed a significantly greater top-250-clone fraction than blood (p = 0.039). Tumor region pairs shared more overlap than did tumor-adjacent and tumor-blood pairs.

Starting material for RNA and DNA co-extraction consisted of about 20-30 mg of unsorted bulk tissue. Tumor regions sampled: superior, inferior, left, right poles, and centre. This CDR3 comprises 15 residues. The germline CDR1 and CDR2 sequences are SGHVS and FNYEAQ. Starting from 450 to 500 ng of total RNA, TCR beta cDNA was produced with a primer in the constant region. Each TCR beta library was derived from three nested multiplex PCR rounds that employed slightly modified ARM-PCR. The first two PCR rounds, around 10 cycles each, used TRBV1-TRBV30 forward primers and a C-beta reverse primer. TCRdb processed the multiplex PCR reads anew with MiXCR; each CDR3 protein has one entry. The sample yields roughly 100,000 distinct CDR3 sequences, 80% to 85% seen once. In the case of this clonotype: Its antigen is still unknown. The junction and the germline gene differ at one end; a read error may be behind it.

Sample: liver tumor tissue from sampling region 3. Subset indicated: tumor region T3, left-lateral pole. V is TRBV7-6 and J is TRBJ2-7; perhaps TRBD2 as D (5 bases). This sequence was found in a middle-aged man with primary liver carcinoma and hepatitis B virus infection. DNA for the CDR3: TGCGCCAGCAGTTCGAGGGTAGGGAATCCCTACGAGCAGTACTTC. Translated, it gives CASSSRVGNPYEQYF.